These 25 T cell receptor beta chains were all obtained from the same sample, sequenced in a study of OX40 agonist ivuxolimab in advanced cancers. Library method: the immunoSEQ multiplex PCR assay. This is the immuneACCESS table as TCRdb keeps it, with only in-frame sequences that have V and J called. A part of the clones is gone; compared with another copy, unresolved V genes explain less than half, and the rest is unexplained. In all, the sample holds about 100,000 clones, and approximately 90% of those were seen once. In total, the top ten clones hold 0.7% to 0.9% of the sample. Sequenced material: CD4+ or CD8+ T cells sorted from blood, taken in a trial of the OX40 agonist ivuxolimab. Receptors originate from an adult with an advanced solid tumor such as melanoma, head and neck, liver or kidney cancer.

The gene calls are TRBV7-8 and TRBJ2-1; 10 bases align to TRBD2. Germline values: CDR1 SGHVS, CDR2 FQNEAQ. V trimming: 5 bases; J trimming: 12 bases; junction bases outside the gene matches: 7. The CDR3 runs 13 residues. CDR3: CASSATVAGGQFF. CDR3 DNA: TGTGCCAGCAGCGCAACGGTAGCGGGGGGGCAGTTCTTC.

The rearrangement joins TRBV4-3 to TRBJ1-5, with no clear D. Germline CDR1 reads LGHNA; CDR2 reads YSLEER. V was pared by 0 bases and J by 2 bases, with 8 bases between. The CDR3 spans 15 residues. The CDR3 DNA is TGCGCCAGCAGCCAAGAGGTAGGAGGCAATCAGCCCCAGCATTTT. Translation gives CASSQEVGGNQPQHF.

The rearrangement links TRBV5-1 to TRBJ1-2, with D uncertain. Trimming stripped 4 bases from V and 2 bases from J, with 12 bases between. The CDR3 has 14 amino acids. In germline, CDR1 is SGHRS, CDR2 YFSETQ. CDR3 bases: TGCGCCAGCAGCCCGACCGATTGGAACTATGGCTACACCTTC. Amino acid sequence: CASSPTDWNYGYTF.

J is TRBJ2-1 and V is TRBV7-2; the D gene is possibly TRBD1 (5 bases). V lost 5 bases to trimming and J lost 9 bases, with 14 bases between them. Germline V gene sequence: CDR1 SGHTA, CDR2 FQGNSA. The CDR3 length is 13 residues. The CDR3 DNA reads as TGTGCCAGCAGCCTACATAGCAGGGCTGAGCAGTTCTTC. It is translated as CASSLHSRAEQFF.

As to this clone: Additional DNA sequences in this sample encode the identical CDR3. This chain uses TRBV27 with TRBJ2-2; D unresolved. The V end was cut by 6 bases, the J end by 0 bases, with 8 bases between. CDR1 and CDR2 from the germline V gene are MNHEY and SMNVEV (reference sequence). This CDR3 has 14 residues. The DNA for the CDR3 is TGTGCCAGCAGACCAGGAGCGAACACCGGGGAGCTGTTTTTT. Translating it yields CASRPGANTGELFF.

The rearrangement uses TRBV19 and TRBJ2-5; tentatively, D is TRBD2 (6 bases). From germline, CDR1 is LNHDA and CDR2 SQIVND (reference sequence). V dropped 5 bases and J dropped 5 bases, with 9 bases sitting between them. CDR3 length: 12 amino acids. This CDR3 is CASSAGGETQYF. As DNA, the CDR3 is TGTGCCAGTAGTGCAGGAGGGGAGACCCAGTACTTC. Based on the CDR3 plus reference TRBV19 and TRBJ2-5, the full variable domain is DGGITQSPKYLFRKEGQNVTLSCEQNLNHDAMYWYRQDPGQGLRLIYYSQIVNDFQKGDIAEGYSVSREKKESFPLTVTSAQKNPTAFYLCASSAGGETQYFGPGTRLLVL.

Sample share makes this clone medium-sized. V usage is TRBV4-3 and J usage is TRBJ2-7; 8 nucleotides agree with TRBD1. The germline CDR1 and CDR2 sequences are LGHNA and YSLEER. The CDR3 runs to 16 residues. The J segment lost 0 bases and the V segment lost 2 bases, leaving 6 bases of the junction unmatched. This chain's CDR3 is CASSQLRQGTSYEQYF. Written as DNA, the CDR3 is TGCGCCAGCAGCCAACTCAGACAGGGGACCTCCTACGAGCAGTACTTC.

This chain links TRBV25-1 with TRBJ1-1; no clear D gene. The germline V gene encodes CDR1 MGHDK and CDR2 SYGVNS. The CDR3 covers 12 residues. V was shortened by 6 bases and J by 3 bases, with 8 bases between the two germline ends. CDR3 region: CASRFGDTEAFF. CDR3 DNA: TGTGCCAGCAGATTTGGGGACACTGAAGCTTTCTTT.

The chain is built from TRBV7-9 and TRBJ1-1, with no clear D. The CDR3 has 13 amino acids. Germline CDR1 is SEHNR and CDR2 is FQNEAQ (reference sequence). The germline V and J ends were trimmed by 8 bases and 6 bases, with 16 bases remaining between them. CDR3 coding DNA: TGTGCCAGCGCGAGGCCGGTGGGAGCTGAAGCTTTCTTT. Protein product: CASARPVGAEAFF.

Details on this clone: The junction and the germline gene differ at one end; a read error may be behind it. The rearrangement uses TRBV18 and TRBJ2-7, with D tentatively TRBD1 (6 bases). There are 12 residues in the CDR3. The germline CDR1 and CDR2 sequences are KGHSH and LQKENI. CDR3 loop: CASSPADRRLHF. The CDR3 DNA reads TGTGCCAGCTCACCGGCGGACAGAAGGCTGCACTTC. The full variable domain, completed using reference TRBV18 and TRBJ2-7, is NAGVMQNPRHLVRRRGQEARLRCSPMKGHSHVYWYRQLPEEGLKFMVYLQKENIIDESGMPKERFSAEFPKEGPSILRIQQVVRGDSAAYFCASSPADRRLHFGPGTRLTVT.

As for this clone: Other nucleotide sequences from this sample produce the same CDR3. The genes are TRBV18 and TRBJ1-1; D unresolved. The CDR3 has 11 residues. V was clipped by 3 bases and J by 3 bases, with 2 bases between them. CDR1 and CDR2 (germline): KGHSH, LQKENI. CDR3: CASSPDTEAFF. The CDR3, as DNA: TGTGCCAGCTCACCGGACACTGAAGCTTTCTTT.

Written as DNA, the CDR3 is TGTGCCAGCAGCTTCACTGGGACAGGGGTGAGCAATCAGCCCCAGCATTTT. Translation gives CASSFTGTGVSNQPQHF. The chain has TRBV7-2 and TRBJ1-5, with 10 bases aligning to TRBD1. CDR3 length equals 17 residues. With V trimmed by 3 bases and J by 1 base, 6 bases remained unmatched. From germline, CDR1 is SGHTA and CDR2 FQGNSA.

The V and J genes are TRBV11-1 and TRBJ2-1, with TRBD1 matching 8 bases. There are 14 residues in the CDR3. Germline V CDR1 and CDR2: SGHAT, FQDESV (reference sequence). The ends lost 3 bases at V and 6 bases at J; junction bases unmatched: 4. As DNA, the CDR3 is TGTGCCAGCAGCTTGGGACAGGACCTCAATGAGCAGTTCTTC. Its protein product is CASSLGQDLNEQFF. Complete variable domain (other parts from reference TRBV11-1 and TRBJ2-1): EAEVAQSPRYKITEKSQAVAFWCDPISGHATLYWYRQILGQGPELLVQFQDESVVDDSQLPKDRFSAERLKGVDSTLKIQPAELGDSAMYLCASSLGQDLNEQFFGPGTRLTVL.

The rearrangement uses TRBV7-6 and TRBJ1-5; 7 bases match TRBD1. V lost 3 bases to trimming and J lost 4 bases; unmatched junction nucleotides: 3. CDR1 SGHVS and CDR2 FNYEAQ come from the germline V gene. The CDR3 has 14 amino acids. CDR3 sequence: CASSLQGGNQPQHF. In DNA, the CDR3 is TGTGCCAGCAGCTTGCAGGGGGGGAATCAGCCCCAGCATTTT.

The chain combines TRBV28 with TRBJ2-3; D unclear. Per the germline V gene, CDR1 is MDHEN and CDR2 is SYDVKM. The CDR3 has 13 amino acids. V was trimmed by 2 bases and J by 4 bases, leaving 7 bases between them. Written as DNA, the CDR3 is TGTGCCAGCAGTTTAAACGGGCCAGATACGCAGTATTTT. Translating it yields CASSLNGPDTQYF.

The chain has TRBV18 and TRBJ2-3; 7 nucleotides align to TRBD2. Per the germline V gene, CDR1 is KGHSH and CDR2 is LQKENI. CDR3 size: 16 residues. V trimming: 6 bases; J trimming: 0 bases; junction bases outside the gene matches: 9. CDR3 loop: CASSHPLRGSTDTQYF. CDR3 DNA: TGTGCCAGCTCGCATCCCTTGCGGGGGAGCACAGATACGCAGTATTTT.

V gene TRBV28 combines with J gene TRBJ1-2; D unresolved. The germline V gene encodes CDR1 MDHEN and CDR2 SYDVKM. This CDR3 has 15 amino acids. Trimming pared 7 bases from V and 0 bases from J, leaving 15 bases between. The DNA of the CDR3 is TGTGCCAGCACCCCGTCGGCAGAACCTAACTATGGCTACACCTTC. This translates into CASTPSAEPNYGYTF.

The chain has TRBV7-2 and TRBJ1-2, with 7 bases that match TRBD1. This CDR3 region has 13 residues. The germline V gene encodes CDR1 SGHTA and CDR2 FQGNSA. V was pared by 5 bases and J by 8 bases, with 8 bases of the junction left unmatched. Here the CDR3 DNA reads TGTGCCAGCAGCAAAGACAGGGTAGGCGGCTACACCTTC. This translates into CASSKDRVGGYTF.

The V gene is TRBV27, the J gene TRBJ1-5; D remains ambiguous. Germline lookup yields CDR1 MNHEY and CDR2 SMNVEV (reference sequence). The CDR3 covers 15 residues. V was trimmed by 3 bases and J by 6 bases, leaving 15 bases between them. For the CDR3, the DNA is TGTGCCAGCAGTTTTACCGGGGTGATGGGTCAGCCCCAGCATTTT. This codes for CASSFTGVMGQPQHF.

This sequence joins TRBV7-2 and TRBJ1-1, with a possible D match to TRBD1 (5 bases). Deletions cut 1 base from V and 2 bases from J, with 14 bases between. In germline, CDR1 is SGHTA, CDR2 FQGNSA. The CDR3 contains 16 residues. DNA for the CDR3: TGTGCCAGCAGCTTAGGAGGGGCCTTCGAAAACACTGAAGCTTTCTTT. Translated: CASSLGGAFENTEAFF.

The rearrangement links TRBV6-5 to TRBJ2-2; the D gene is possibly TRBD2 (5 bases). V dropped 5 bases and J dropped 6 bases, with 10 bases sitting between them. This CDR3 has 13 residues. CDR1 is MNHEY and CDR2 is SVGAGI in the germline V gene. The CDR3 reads CASSRTSSGELFF. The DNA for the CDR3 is TGTGCCAGCAGTCGGACTTCTTCCGGGGAGCTGTTTTTT.

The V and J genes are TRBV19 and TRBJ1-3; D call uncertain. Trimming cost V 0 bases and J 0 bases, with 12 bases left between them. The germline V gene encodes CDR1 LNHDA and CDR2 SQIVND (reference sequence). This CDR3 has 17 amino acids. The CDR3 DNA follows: TGTGCCAGTAGTATAGATGAGGGTCTGGGCTCTGGAAACACCATATATTTT. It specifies CASSIDEGLGSGNTIYF. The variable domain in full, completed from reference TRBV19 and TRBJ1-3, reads DGGITQSPKYLFRKEGQNVTLSCEQNLNHDAMYWYRQDPGQGLRLIYYSQIVNDFQKGDIAEGYSVSREKKESFPLTVTSAQKNPTAFYLCASSIDEGLGSGNTIYFGEGSWLTVV.

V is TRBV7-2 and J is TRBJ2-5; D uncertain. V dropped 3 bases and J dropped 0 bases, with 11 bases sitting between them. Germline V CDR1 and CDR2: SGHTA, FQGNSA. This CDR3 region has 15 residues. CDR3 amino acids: CASSFQSGYQETQYF. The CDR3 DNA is TGTGCCAGCAGCTTTCAGTCCGGGTACCAAGAGACCCAGTACTTC.

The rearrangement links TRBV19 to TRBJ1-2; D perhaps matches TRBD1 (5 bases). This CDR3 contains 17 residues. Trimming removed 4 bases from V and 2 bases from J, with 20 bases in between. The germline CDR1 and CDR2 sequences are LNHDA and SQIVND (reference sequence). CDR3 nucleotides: TGTGCCAGTAGTACAGGGCCGGGGAGGCATGCGAACTATGGCTACACCTTC. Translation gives CASSTGPGRHANYGYTF.

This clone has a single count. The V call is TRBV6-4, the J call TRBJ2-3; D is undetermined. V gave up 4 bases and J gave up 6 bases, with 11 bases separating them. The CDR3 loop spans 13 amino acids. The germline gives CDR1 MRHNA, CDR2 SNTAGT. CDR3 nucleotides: TGTGCCAGCAGTGCCCTGCAGGCGGATACGCAGTATTTT. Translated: CASSALQADTQYF.